The next 8 T cell receptor beta chains were all read from a single sample in a study of T cells in Graves' hyperthyroidism and ophthalmopathy. TCR beta CDR3 sequences were amplified from RNA transcripts. The HTBI primer set drove a first-round RT-PCR of the TCR CDR3. TCRdb passed the multiplex PCR reads through MiXCR, listing each CDR3 protein once. The sample shows 500,000 to 650,000 distinct CDR3 sequences, more than 14% of them seen only once. Sequences were obtained from blood. These TCRs come from a woman aged 50 to 60 with Graves' ophthalmopathy.

This clonotype has a count of ten or more. CDR3 residues: CASSTKPGTGATGKQFF. CDR3 in DNA: TGTGCCAGCAGCACGAAACCCGGGACAGGGGCGACTGGAAAGCAGTTCTTC. This chain links TRBV7-3 with TRBJ2-1; 10 nucleotides align to TRBD1. CDR1 SGHTA and CDR2 FQGTGA come from the germline V gene. CDR3 length equals 17 residues. Losses at the gene ends were 5 bases for V and 11 bases for J; bases not matched to a gene: 18. The entire variable domain, with the rest obtained from reference TRBV7-3 and TRBJ2-1, is as follows: GAGVSQTPSNKVTEKGKYVELRCDPISGHTALYWYRQSLGQGPEFLIYFQGTGAADDSGLPNDRFFAVRPEGSVSTLKIQRTERGDSAVYLCASSTKPGTGATGKQFFGPGTRLTVL.

This clonotype showed up many times. The CDR3 sequence is CASSPWEREGDTQYF. The CDR3 region has the DNA TGTGCCAGCAGCCCTTGGGAGCGGGAGGGGGATACGCAGTATTTT. This chain connects TRBV3-1 to TRBJ2-3, with 10 positions matching TRBD2. The CDR3 extends over 15 amino acids. J was trimmed by 6 bases and V by 4 bases; bases with no gene match: 7. Germline CDR1 LGHDT, CDR2 YNNKEL (reference sequence).

Written as DNA, the CDR3 is TGTGCCAGTAGTATATCCCCCGGCAGAACTTTCTTT. It specifies CASSISPGRTFF. The chain joins TRBV19 to TRBJ1-1; no clear D gene. The CDR3 spans 12 residues. CDR1 and CDR2 (germline): LNHDA, SQIVND (reference sequence). V shed 2 bases and J shed 12 bases, with 13 bases lying between them. Full variable domain (outside the CDR3, taken from reference TRBV19 and TRBJ1-1): DGGITQSPKYLFRKEGQNVTLSCEQNLNHDAMYWYRQDPGQGLRLIYYSQIVNDFQKGDIAEGYSVSREKKESFPLTVTSAQKNPTAFYLCASSISPGRTFFGQGTRLTVV.

This clonotype was seen repeatedly, ten times or more. The chain combines TRBV10-3 with TRBJ1-4; D is possibly TRBD1 (6 bases). The germline gives CDR1 ENHRY, CDR2 SYGVKD. V was clipped by 0 bases and J by 3 bases, with 14 bases between them. This CDR3 has 17 residues. The CDR3 here is CAISESTGAGSNEKLFF. The CDR3 nucleotides read TGTGCCATCAGTGAGTCCACGGGGGCAGGGTCTAATGAAAAACTGTTTTTT.

This clonotype appeared many times. The chain has TRBV7-2 and TRBJ1-4, with 8 bases fitting TRBD1. With V trimmed by 7 bases and J by 0 bases, 13 bases remained unmatched. Germline CDR1 reads SGHTA; CDR2 reads FQGNSA. The CDR3 totals 18 residues. The CDR3 nucleotides are TGTGCCAGCACAGGACAGGGCGGTATTAGGGCAACTAATGAAAAACTGTTTTTT. It codes for CASTGQGGIRATNEKLFF. The variable domain in full, completed from reference TRBV7-2 and TRBJ1-4, reads GAGVSQSPSNKVTEKGKDVELRCDPISGHTALYWYRQSLGQGLEFLIYFQGNSAPDKSGLPSDRFSAERTGGSVSTLTIQRTQQEDSAVYLCASTGQGGIRATNEKLFFGSGTQLSVL.

To note about this clonotype: One end of the junction fails to match germline, which may point to a read error. This rearrangement joins TRBV29-1 to TRBJ2-5, with 7 nucleotides matching TRBD1. This CDR3 spans 11 amino acids. The germline V gene has CDR1 SQVTM and CDR2 ANQGSEA. The CDR3 protein is CSTRQGETLYF. CDR3 in DNA: TGCAGCACCCGACAGGGTGAGACCCTGTACTTC.

The chain links TRBV15 to TRBJ1-1; D not resolved. The CDR3 sequence is 13 residues long. Germline V gene data show CDR1 as LNHNV and CDR2 as YYDKDF (reference sequence). Trimming took off 0 bases at V and 8 bases at J, with 10 bases between the two ends. In DNA, the CDR3 is TGTGCCACCAGCAGAGACTGGACCTCCGAAGCTTTCTTT. Translating gives CATSRDWTSEAFF. Together with reference TRBV15 and TRBJ1-1, the CDR3 gives the full variable domain: DAMVIQNPRYQVTQFGKPVTLSCSQTLNHNVMYWYQQKSSQAPKLLFHYYDKDFNNEADTPDNFQSRRPNTSFCFLDIRSPGLGDTAMYLCATSRDWTSEAFFGQGTRLTVV.

This clonotype was observed a few times. The V call is TRBV2, the J call TRBJ1-5, with TRBD1 matching 9 bases. The CDR3 is 18 amino acids. The germline gives CDR1 SNHLY, CDR2 FYNNEI. Unmatched junction bases numbered 12, after V lost 6 bases and J lost 0 bases. CDR3: CASSLMGQGSYSNQPQHF. CDR3 DNA sequence: TGTGCCAGCAGCCTAATGGGACAGGGATCGTATAGCAATCAGCCCCAGCATTTT.